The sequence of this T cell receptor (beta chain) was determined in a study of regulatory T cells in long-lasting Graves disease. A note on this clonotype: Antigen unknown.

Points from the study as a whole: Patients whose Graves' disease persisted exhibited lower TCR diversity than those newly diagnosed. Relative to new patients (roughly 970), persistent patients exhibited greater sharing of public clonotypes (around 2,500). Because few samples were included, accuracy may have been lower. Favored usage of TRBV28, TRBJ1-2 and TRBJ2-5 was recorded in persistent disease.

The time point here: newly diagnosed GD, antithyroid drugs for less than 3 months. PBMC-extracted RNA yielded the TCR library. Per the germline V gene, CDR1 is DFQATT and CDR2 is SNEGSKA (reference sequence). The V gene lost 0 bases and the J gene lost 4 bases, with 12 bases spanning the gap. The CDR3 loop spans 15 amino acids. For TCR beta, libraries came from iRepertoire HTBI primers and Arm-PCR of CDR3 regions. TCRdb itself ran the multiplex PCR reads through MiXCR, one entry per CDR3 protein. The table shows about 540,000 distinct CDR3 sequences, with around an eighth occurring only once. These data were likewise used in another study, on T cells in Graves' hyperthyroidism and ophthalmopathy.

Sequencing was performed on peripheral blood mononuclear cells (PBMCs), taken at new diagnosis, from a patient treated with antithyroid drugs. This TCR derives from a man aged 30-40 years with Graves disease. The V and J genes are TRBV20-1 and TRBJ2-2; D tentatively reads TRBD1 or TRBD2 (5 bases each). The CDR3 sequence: CSARDRGSFTGELFF. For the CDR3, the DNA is TGCAGTGCTAGAGATCGGGGCAGTTTCACCGGGGAGCTGTTTTTT.